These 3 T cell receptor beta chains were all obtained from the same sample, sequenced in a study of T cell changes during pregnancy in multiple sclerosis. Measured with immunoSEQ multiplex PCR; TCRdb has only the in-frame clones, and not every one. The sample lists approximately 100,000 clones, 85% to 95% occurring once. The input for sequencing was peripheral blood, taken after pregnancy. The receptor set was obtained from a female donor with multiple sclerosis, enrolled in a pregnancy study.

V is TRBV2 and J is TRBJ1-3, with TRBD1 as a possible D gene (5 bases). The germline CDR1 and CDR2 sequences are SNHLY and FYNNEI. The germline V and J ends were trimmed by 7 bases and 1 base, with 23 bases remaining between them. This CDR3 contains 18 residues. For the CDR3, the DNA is TGTGCCAGCATCCTCCAGGCCCCTTCGGGGGTATCTGGAAACACCATATATTTT. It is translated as CASILQAPSGVSGNTIYF.

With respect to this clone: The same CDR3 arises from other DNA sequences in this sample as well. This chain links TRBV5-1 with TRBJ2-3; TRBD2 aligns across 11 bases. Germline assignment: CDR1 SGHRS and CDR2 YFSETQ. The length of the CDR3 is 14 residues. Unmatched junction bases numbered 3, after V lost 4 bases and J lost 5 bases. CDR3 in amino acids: CASSPGLAGDTQYF. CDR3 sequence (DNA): TGCGCCAGCAGCCCTGGACTAGCGGGAGATACGCAGTATTTT.

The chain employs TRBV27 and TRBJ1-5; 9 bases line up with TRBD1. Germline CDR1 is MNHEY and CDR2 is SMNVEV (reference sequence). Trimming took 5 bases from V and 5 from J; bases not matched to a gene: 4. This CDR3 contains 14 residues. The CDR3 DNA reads TGTGCCAGCAGTCCGAGGGACAGGGATCAGCCCCAGCATTTT. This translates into CASSPRDRDQPQHF.